The 12 T cell receptor beta chains listed next were all sequenced from one sample in a study of blood T cell repertoires in COVID-19. Measured with immunoSEQ multiplex PCR; TCRdb has only the in-frame clones, and not every one. The table shows just over 300,000 clones, with 85% to 90% occurring only once. The specimen was PBMCs or T cells enriched from blood (not recorded which). Receptors were obtained from a woman in her late teens or twenties with acute COVID-19.

J is TRBJ2-3 and V is TRBV25-1; D is perhaps TRBD2 (5 bases). The CDR3 length is 14 residues. V was shortened by 5 bases and J by 5 bases, with 14 bases between the two germline ends. CDR1 is MGHDK, CDR2 SYGVNS, per germline. The CDR3 DNA reads as TGTGCCAGCAGTCGAGCGGAGAGGAAAGATACGCAGTATTTT. Translated, it gives CASSRAERKDTQYF.

This clone was seen more than once but under ten times. The chain combines TRBV6-5 with TRBJ1-2; no reliable D call. Trimming removed 4 bases from V and 2 bases from J, with 14 bases in between. Germline loops: CDR1 MNHEY, CDR2 SVGAGI. This CDR3 region has 15 residues. CDR3 in amino acids: CASSFRHLSNYGYTF. CDR3 nucleotide sequence: TGTGCCAGCAGTTTTCGACATCTGAGCAACTATGGCTACACCTTC.

This chain connects TRBV19 to TRBJ1-1, with 8 bases aligning to TRBD1. The CDR3 has 13 amino acids. Looked up from germline, CDR1 is LNHDA and CDR2 is SQIVND (reference sequence). V shed 6 bases and J 6 bases; nucleotides not matched to a gene: 6. The CDR3 is CASSLTGVAEAFF. In DNA, the CDR3 is TGTGCCAGTAGCCTGACAGGGGTGGCTGAAGCTTTCTTT.

The chain links TRBV7-9 to TRBJ1-5; D perhaps matches TRBD1 (5 bases). V was pared by 4 bases and J by 7 bases, with 17 bases between. Germline CDR1 reads SEHNR; CDR2 reads FQNEAQ (reference sequence). The CDR3 sequence is 15 residues long. CDR3 coding DNA: TGTGCCAGCAGCTATGGGGAAAGGGGCTTACAGCCCCAGCATTTT. Translated: CASSYGERGLQPQHF.

This sequence joins TRBV11-2 and TRBJ2-4, with a possible D match to TRBD1 (6 bases). The CDR3 has 15 amino acids. Between the trimmed V and J ends, which lost 4 bases and 4 bases, there was a span of 14 bases. Germline CDR1 is SGHAT and CDR2 is FQNNGV. The CDR3 is CASSSEPGAKNIQYF. The CDR3 DNA follows: TGTGCCAGCAGCTCCGAACCAGGGGCTAAAAACATTCAGTACTTC.

The CDR3 nucleotides read TGCGCCAGCAGGGGGCAGACAGGGGAGCGAACTGAAGCTTTCTTT. This sequence encodes CASRGQTGERTEAFF. The chain carries TRBV5-1 and TRBJ1-1; 8 positions agree with TRBD1. The CDR3 extends over 15 amino acids. Trimming at V came to 5 bases and at J to 5 bases, leaving 11 bases not matched to a gene. Germline CDR1 is SGHRS and CDR2 is YFSETQ.

The chain joins TRBV2 to TRBJ2-2; D might be TRBD1 (6 bases). V was pared by 5 bases and J by 7 bases, with 14 bases between. The CDR3 is 14 amino acids. Germline CDR1 SNHLY, CDR2 FYNNEI. CDR3 in amino acids: CASSLNREIGELFF. The CDR3, as DNA: TGTGCCAGCAGTCTAAACAGGGAAATCGGGGAGCTGTTTTTT.

This chain connects TRBV4-1 to TRBJ1-3; no firm D call. CDR3 size: 18 residues. The germline V gene encodes CDR1 MGHRA and CDR2 YSYEKL. Trimming left V 0 bases short and J 0 bases short, with 15 bases between. In DNA form, the CDR3 reads TGCGCCAGCAGCCAAGATCGGGGAGACTTCCTCTCTGGAAACACCATATATTTT. It translates to CASSQDRGDFLSGNTIYF.

The chain is built from TRBV7-2 and TRBJ2-7, with 9 bases lining up with TRBD2. V lost 6 bases, J lost 3 bases, and 6 bases stayed unmatched. Per the germline V gene, CDR1 is SGHTA and CDR2 is FQGNSA. This CDR3 has 14 residues. Here the CDR3 DNA reads TGTGCCAGCAGTGCTAGCGGGGTGATCTACGAGCAGTACTTC. Its protein product is CASSASGVIYEQYF.

The V gene is TRBV7-3, the J gene TRBJ2-7, with a tentative D call TRBD1 (5 bases). Germline CDR1 SGHTA, CDR2 FQGTGA. Between the trimmed V and J ends, which lost 5 bases and 2 bases, there was a span of 16 bases. The CDR3 covers 15 residues. CDR3 nucleotides: TGTGCCAGCAGCCCCGAAGTGGGGCCGACCTACGAGCAGTACTTC. This encodes CASSPEVGPTYEQYF.

The CDR3 is CASSYADTEDYGYTF. The CDR3 DNA sequence: TGTGCCAGCAGTTACGCCGACACGGAGGACTATGGCTACACCTTC. The chain links TRBV6-5 to TRBJ1-2, with D unresolved. This CDR3 has 15 residues. CDR1 and CDR2 (germline): MNHEY, SVGAGI. The V end lost 2 bases, the J end lost 3 bases, and 13 bases lay between the germline ends.

This chain links TRBV19 with TRBJ1-4; 8 bases line up with TRBD1. The J segment lost 6 bases and the V segment lost 4 bases, leaving 7 bases of the junction unmatched. This CDR3 comprises 15 residues. Germline CDR1 is LNHDA and CDR2 is SQIVND (reference sequence). In nucleotides, the CDR3 is TGTGCCAGTAGTAATCCAAAGACAGGGGATGAAAAACTGTTTTTT. The encoded protein is CASSNPKTGDEKLFF.